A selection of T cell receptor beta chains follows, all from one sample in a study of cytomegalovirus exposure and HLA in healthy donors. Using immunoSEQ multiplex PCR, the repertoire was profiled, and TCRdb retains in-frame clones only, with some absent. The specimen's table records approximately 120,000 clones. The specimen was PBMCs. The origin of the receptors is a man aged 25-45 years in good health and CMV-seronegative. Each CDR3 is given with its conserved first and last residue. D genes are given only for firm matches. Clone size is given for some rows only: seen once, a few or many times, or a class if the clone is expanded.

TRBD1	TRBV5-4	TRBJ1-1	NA	CASSITQGARQRNTEAFF	TGTGCCAGCAGCATCACGCAGGGGGCGCGGCAGAGGAACACTGAAGCTTTCTTT
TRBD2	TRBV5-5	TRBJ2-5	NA	CASSPRGSGTWTQYF	TGTGCCAGCAGCCCGCGGGGTAGCGGGACTTGGACCCAGTACTTC
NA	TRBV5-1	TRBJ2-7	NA	CASSLAEEPYEQYF	TGCGCCAGCAGCTTGGCCGAGGAACCCTACGAGCAGTACTTC
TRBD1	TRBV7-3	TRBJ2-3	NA	CASSSRTGDTQYF	TGTGCCAGCAGCTCCAGGACAGGAGATACGCAGTATTTT
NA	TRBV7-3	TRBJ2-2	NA	CASSPQVAVTGELFF	TGTGCCAGCAGCCCCCAAGTAGCGGTCACCGGGGAGCTGTTTTTT
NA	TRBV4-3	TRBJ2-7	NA	CASSQDQGDEQYF	TGCGCCAGCAGCCAAGATCAAGGGGACGAGCAGTACTTC
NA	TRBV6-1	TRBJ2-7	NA	CASSAGREYEQYF	TGTGCCAGCAGTGCAGGCAGGGAATACGAGCAGTACTTC
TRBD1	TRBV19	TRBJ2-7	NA	CASSTGQGFYEQYF	TGTGCCAGTAGTACGGGACAGGGTTTCTACGAGCAGTACTTC
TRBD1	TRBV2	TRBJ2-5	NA	CAGQGDQGETQYF	TGTGCCGGACAGGGGGATCAAGGAGAGACCCAGTACTTC
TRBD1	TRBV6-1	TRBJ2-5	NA	CASSYRGLRETQYF	TGTGCCAGCTCTTACAGGGGGCTCCGAGAGACCCAGTACTTC
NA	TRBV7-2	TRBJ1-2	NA	CASSVPSYGYTF	TGTGCCAGCAGCGTCCCGAGCTATGGCTACACCTTC
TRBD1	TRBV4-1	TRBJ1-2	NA	CASSQEGQGYYGYTF	TGCGCCAGCAGCCAAGAGGGACAGGGGTACTATGGCTACACCTTC
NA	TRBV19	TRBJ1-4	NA	CASSTDSVEKLFF	TGTGCCAGTAGTACGGACAGTGTCGAAAAACTGTTTTTT
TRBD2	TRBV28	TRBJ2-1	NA	CASRPSGRAYGTGFF	TGTGCCAGCAGACCCAGCGGGAGGGCCTATGGAACGGGGTTCTTC
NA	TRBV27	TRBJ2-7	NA	CASSSLERSSYEQYF	TGTGCCAGCAGCTCCCTAGAGCGGAGCTCCTACGAGCAGTACTTC
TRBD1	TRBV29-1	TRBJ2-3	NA	CSVELGQGTDTQYF	TGCAGCGTTGAACTGGGACAGGGCACAGATACGCAGTATTTT
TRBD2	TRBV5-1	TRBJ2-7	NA	CASSLSGLGYEQYF	TGCGCCAGCAGCTTGAGTGGACTAGGCTACGAGCAGTACTTC
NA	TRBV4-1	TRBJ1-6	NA	CASSQESTRSNSPLHF	TGCGCCAGCAGCCAAGAATCAACCAGGTCAAATTCACCCCTCCACTTT
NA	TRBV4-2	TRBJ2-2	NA	CASSQDKEDTGELFF	TGTGCCAGCAGCCAAGATAAAGAGGACACCGGGGAGCTGTTTTTT
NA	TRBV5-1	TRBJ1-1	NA	CASSLGLTEAFF	TGCGCCAGCAGCTTGGGGCTCACTGAAGCTTTCTTT
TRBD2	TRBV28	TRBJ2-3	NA	CASKRASGVTDTQYF	TGTGCCAGCAAGAGGGCTAGCGGGGTCACAGATACGCAGTATTTT
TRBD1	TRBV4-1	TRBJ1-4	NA	CASSHALGGKSNEKLFF	TGCGCCAGCAGCCACGCCCTAGGGGGCAAATCTAATGAAAAACTGTTTTTT
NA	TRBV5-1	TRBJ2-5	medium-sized	CASSLAGTLQETQYF	TGCGCCAGCAGCTTGGCCGGGACACTCCAAGAGACCCAGTACTTC
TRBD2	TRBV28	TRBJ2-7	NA	CASSFSGGAGGYEQYF	TGTGCCAGCAGTTTCTCCGGGGGAGCGGGGGGCTACGAGCAGTACTTC
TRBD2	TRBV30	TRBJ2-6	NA	CAWSGSGGSSGANVLTF	TGTGCCTGGAGTGGGAGCGGGGGATCCTCTGGGGCCAACGTCCTGACTTTC
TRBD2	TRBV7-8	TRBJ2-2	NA	CASSHGLAGATNTGELFF	TGTGCCAGCAGTCATGGACTAGCGGGAGCCACAAACACCGGGGAGCTGTTTTTT
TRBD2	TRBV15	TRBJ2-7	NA	CATSPPRREGRYEQYF	TGTGCCACCAGCCCCCCGAGACGGGAGGGCCGTTACGAGCAGTACTTC
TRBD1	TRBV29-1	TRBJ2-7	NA	CSVGTGNNYEQYF	TGCAGCGTGGGGACAGGGAATAACTACGAGCAGTACTTC
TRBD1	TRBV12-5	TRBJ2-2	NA	CASGWGQGNTGELFF	TGTGCTAGTGGTTGGGGACAGGGAAACACCGGGGAGCTGTTTTTT
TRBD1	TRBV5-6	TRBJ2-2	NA	CASSSVGGYATGELFF	TGTGCCAGCAGCTCCGTAGGGGGCTATGCCACCGGGGAGCTGTTTTTT
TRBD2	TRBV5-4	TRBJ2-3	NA	CASSLAGGGTDTQYF	TGTGCCAGCAGCCTAGCGGGCGGCGGCACAGATACGCAGTATTTT
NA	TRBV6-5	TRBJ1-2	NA	CASRRGSLSGYTF	TGTGCCAGCAGGCGGGGAAGCCTATCAGGCTACACCTTC
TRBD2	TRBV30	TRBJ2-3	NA	CAWDPGIAGGPDTQYF	TGTGCCTGGGACCCTGGGATAGCGGGAGGTCCAGATACGCAGTATTTT
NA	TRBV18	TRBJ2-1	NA	CASSPTGTYNEQFF	TGTGCCAGCTCCCCCACGGGGACCTACAATGAGCAGTTCTTC
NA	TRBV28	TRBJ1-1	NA	CASRAGRGWNTEAFF	TGTGCCAGCAGGGCGGGACGCGGTTGGAACACTGAAGCTTTCTTT
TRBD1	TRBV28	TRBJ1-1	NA	CASSFSQGANTEAFF	TGTGCCAGCAGTTTCTCCCAGGGGGCTAACACTGAAGCTTTCTTT
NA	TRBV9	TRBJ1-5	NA	CASSVGRTNQPQHF	TGTGCCAGCAGCGTGGGGCGGACCAATCAGCCCCAGCATTTT
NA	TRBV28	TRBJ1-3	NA	CASTLGGNGNTIYF	TGTGCCAGCACCCTTGGGGGGAATGGAAACACCATATATTTT
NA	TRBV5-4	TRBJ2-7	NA	CASSPISLGGEQYF	TGTGCCAGCAGCCCCATTTCATTAGGGGGAGAGCAGTACTTC
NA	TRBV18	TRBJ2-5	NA	CASSPGRGKSETQYF	TGTGCCAGCTCACCGGGGCGCGGGAAATCAGAGACCCAGTACTTC
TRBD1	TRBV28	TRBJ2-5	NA	CASSSSTGAFFLETQYF	TGTGCCAGCAGTTCCTCGACAGGGGCCTTTTTTTTGGAGACCCAGTACTTC
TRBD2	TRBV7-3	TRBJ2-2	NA	CASSLRASGNTGELFF	TGTGCCAGCAGCTTAAGGGCTAGCGGGAACACCGGGGAGCTGTTTTTT
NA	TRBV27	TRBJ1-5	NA	CASGIGQLNQPQHF	TGTGCCAGCGGAATAGGACAGTTGAATCAGCCCCAGCATTTT
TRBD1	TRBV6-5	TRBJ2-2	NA	CASSQNRGVGELFF	TGTGCCAGCAGCCAAAACAGGGGAGTCGGGGAGCTGTTTTTT
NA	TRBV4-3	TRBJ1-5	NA	CASSQDRALSQPQHF	TGCGCCAGCAGCCAAGACAGGGCCCTATCCCAGCCCCAGCATTTT
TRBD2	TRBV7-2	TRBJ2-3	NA	CASSIRTSGRTDTQYF	TGTGCCAGCAGCATTCGGACTAGCGGGAGGACTGATACGCAGTATTTT
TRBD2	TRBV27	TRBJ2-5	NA	CASTRRVGLAGMETQYF	TGTGCCAGCACCCGGAGGGTTGGACTAGCGGGAATGGAGACCCAGTACTTC
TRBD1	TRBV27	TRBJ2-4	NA	CASSAVGQGLNIQYF	TGTGCCAGCAGTGCAGTGGGACAGGGTCTGAACATTCAGTACTTC